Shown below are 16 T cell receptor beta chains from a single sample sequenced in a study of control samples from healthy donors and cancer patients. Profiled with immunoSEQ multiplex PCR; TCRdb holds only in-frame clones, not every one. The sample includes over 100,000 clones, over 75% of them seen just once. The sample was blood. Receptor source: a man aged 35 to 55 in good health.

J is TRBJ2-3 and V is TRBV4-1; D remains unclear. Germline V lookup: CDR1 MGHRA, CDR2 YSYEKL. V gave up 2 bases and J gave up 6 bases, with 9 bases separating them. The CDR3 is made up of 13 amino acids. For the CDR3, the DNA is TGCGCCAGCAGCCAACAACAAAGGGATACGCAGTATTTT. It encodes CASSQQQRDTQYF.

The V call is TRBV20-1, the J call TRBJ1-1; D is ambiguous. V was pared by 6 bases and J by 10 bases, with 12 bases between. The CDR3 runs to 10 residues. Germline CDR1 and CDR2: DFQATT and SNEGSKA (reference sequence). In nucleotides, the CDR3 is TGCAGTGCCCCTGTTCCGGGAGCTTTCTTT. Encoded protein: CSAPVPGAFF.

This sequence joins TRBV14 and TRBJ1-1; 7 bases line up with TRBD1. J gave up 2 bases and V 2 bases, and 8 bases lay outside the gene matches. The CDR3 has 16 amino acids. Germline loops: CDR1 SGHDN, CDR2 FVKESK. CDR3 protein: CASSQYQGVPNTEAFF. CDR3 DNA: TGTGCCAGCAGCCAATATCAGGGGGTTCCTAACACTGAAGCTTTCTTT.

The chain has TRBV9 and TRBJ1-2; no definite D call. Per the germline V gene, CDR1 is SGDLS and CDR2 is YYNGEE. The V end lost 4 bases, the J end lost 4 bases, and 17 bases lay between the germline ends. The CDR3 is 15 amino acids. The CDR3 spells CASSPSRSNVYGYTF. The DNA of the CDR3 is TGTGCCAGCAGCCCTTCTCGTTCCAACGTCTATGGCTACACCTTC.

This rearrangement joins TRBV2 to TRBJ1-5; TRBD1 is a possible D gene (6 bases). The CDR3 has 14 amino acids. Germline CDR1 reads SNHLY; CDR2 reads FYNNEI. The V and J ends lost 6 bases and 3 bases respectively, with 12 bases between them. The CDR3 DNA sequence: TGTGCCAGCAGAACCGGGACATCCAATCAGCCCCAGCATTTT. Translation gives CASRTGTSNQPQHF. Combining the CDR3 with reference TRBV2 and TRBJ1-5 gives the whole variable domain EPEVTQTPSHQVTQMGQEVILRCVPISNHLYFYWYRQILGQKVEFLVSFYNNEISEKSEIFDDQFSVERPDGSNFTLKIRSTKLEDSAMYFCASRTGTSNQPQHFGDGTRLSIL.

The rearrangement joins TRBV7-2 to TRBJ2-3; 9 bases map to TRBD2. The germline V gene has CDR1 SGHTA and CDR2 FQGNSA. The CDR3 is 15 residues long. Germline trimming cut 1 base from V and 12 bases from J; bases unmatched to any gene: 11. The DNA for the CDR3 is TGTGCCAGCAGCTTAGGTTTAGCGGGAGAACGCCGCCAGTATTTT. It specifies CASSLGLAGERRQYF.

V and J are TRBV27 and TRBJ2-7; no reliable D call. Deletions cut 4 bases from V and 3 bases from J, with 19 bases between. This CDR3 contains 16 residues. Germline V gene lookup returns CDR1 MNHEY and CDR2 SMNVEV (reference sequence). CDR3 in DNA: TGTGCCAGCAGTTACGCCTTTGGGGATGCGGTCTACGAGCAGTACTTC. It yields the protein CASSYAFGDAVYEQYF.

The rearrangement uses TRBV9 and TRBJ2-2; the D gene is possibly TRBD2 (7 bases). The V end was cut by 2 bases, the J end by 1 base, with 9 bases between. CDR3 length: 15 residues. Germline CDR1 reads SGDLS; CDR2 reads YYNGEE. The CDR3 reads CASSVGGGNTGELFF. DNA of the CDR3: TGTGCCAGCAGCGTGGGAGGGGGGAACACCGGGGAGCTGTTTTTT.

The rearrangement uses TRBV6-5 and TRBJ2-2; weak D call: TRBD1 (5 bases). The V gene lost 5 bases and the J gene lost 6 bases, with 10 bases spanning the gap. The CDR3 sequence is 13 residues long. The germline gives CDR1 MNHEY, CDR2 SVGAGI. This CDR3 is CASSPKGSGELFF. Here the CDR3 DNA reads TGTGCCAGCAGTCCAAAGGGGTCCGGGGAGCTGTTTTTT.

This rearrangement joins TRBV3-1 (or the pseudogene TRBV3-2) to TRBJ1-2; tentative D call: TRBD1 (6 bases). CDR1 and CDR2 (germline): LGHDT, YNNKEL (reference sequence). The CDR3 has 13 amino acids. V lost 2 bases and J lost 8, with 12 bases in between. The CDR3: CASSQFQGFGYTF. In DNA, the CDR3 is TGTGCCAGCAGCCAATTTCAGGGGTTCGGCTACACCTTC.

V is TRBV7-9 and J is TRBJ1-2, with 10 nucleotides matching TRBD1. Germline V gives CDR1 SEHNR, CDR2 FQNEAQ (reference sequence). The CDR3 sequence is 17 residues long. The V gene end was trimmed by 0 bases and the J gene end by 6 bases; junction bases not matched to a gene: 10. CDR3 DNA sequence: TGTGCCAGCAGCTTAGCACCGGGTGGACAGGGGGTAAATGGCTACACCTTC. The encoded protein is CASSLAPGGQGVNGYTF. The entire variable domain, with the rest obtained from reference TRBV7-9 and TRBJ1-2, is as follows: DTGVSQNPRHKITKRGQNVTFRCDPISEHNRLYWYRQTLGQGPEFLTYFQNEAQLEKSRLLSDRFSAERPKGSFSTLEIQRTEQGDSAMYLCASSLAPGGQGVNGYTFGSGTRLTVV.

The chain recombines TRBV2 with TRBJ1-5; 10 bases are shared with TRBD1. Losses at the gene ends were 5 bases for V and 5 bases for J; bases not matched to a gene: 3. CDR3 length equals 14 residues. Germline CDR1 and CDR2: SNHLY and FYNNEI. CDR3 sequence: CASSRDRGDQPQHF. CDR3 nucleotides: TGTGCCAGCAGTCGGGACAGGGGTGATCAGCCCCAGCATTTT.

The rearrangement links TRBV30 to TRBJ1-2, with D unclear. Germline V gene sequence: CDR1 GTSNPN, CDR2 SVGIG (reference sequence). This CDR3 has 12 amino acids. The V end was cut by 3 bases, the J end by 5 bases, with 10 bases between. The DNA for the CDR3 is TGTGCCTGGAGGGGGTTGGGGTATGGCTACACCTTC. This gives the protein CAWRGLGYGYTF. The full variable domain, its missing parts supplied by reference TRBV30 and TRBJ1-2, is SQTIHQWPATLVQPVGSPLSLECTVEGTSNPNLYWYRQAAGRGLQLLFYSVGIGQISSEVPQNLSASRPQDRQFILSSKKLLLSDSGFYLCAWRGLGYGYTFGSGTRLTVV.

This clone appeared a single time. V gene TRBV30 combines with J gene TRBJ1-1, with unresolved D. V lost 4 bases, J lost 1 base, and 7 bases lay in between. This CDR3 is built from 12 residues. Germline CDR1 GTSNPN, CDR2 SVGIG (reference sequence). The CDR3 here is CAWKRRNTEAFF. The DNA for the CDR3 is TGTGCCTGGAAACGAAGGAACACTGAAGCTTTCTTT.

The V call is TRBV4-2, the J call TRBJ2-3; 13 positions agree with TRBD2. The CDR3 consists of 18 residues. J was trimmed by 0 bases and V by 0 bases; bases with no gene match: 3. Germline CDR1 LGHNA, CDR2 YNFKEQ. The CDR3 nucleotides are TGTGCCAGCAGCCAAGATTGGGGACTAGCGGGGAGCACAGATACGCAGTATTTT. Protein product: CASSQDWGLAGSTDTQYF.

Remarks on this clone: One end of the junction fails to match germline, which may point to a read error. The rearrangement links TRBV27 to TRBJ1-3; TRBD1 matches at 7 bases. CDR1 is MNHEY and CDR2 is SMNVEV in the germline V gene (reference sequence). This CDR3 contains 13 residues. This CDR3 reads CASSQIARDSLQF. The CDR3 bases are TGTGCCAGCAGCCAAATCGCCCGGGACAGTCTCCAGTTT.